This TCR beta chain was observed in a study of blood T cell repertoires in COVID-19. Study-wide context: Sample material is recorded as cDNA or gDNA derived from T cells, B-cell-depleted T cells, or PBMCs.

Recruitment covered under 25 US areas and drew participants whose ages spanned roughly 18 to 95 years. Cohort allocation depended upon clinical history that participants reported. Method: immunoSEQ multiplex PCR; TCRdb's copy keeps in-frame clones and lacks some. The sample has approximately 140,000 clones, around 90% seen once. The source is a woman aged 40-49 years who had been exposed to COVID-19. Sequences were obtained from PBMCs or T cells enriched from blood (not recorded which).

CDR3: CASSLAVNLYQETQYF. DNA of the CDR3: TGTGCCAGCAGCTTGGCGGTTAACCTGTACCAAGAGACCCAGTACTTC. This sequence joins TRBV5-4 and TRBJ2-5; D gene unclear. This CDR3 region has 16 residues. V shed 0 bases and J shed 0 bases, with 12 bases lying between them. Germline loops: CDR1 SGHNT, CDR2 YYREEE (reference sequence). Complete variable domain (other parts from reference TRBV5-4 and TRBJ2-5): ETGVTQSPTHLIKTRGQQVTLRCSSQSGHNTVSWYQQALGQGPQFIFQYYREEENGRGNFPPRFSGLQFPNYSSELNVNALELDDSALYLCASSLAVNLYQETQYFGPGTRLLVL.